Listed here are 22 T cell receptor beta chains from one sample, sequenced in a study of vaccination and CD4 T cells after COVID-19. Stated treatment: roughly ten-day PBMC culture with coronavirus spike peptide pools or control peptides (ViraFEST assay). Their target antigens are unknown. Sequencing of DNA taken from cultured CD4+ T cells relied on the Oncomine TCR Beta short-read assay. TCRdb redid the calling of the PCR reads with MiXCR, one entry per CDR3 protein. The sample yields nearly 8,000 distinct CDR3 sequences, less than 75% seen once. Sequencing was done on a sample of CD4+ T cells from blood, cultured in vitro. The receptors come from a human donor who had recovered from COVID-19.

DNA of the CDR3: TGTGCCAGCACCCAACTGGGGACCGGGGAGCTGTTTTTT. This gives the protein CASTQLGTGELFF. This chain joins TRBV6-1 and TRBJ2-2; D gene uncertain. V lost 7 bases and J 5 bases, leaving 11 bases between the germline ends. The CDR3 length is 13 residues. Per germline, CDR1 MNHNS and CDR2 SASEGT.

The chain has TRBV2 and TRBJ2-3; unclear D gene. The CDR3 has 14 residues. Germline-derived CDR1 and CDR2 are SNHLY and FYNNEI. Trimming stripped 1 base from V and 2 bases from J, with 7 bases between. Here the CDR3 DNA reads TGTGCCAGCAGTGAAGGACCTACCACAGATACGCAGTATTTT. As protein: CASSEGPTTDTQYF.

This clonotype is judged large. The chain links TRBV6-1 to TRBJ2-6, with TRBD1 matching 8 bases. The junction had 8 bases not matched to a gene; V was cut back by 5 bases and J by 2 bases. The CDR3 totals 17 residues. Germline CDR1 reads MNHNS; CDR2 reads SASEGT. The CDR3 DNA is TGTGCCAGCAGTAAGAAACGGACAGGGCCTGGGGCCAACGTCCTGACTTTC. Translating it yields CASSKKRTGPGANVLTF.

The V and J genes are TRBV27 and TRBJ1-5; D is unresolved. This CDR3 spans 14 amino acids. Trimming took off 3 bases at V and 7 bases at J, with 13 bases between the two ends. The germline V gene has CDR1 MNHEY and CDR2 SMNVEV (reference sequence). The CDR3 DNA is TGTGCCAGCAGTTTTCCCGGGGTAGGCCAGCCCCAGCATTTT. Its protein product is CASSFPGVGQPQHF.

This clonotype was observed once. The genes are TRBV20-1 and TRBJ1-1, with D perhaps matching TRBD1 (5 bases). V was shortened by 6 bases and J by 6 bases, with 20 bases between the two germline ends. Germline CDR1 reads DFQATT; CDR2 reads SNEGSKA (reference sequence). There are 14 residues in the CDR3. CDR3 amino acids: CSASRDGAYSEAFF. The CDR3 nucleotides are TGCAGTGCCAGCCGGGACGGGGCTTATTCTGAAGCTTTCTTT.

V usage is TRBV5-1 and J usage is TRBJ2-5, with 11 bases that match TRBD2. The length of the CDR3 is 14 residues. Losses at the gene ends were 6 bases for V and 5 bases for J; bases not matched to a gene: 6. Germline V gene data show CDR1 as SGHRS and CDR2 as YFSETQ. CDR3 in amino acids: CASTVAGGAETQYF. Here the CDR3 DNA reads TGCGCCAGCACGGTAGCGGGGGGGGCTGAGACCCAGTACTTC.

Only a few counts were recorded for this clonotype. This sequence joins TRBV7-9 and TRBJ1-1; D is ambiguous. Germline V lookup: CDR1 SEHNR, CDR2 FQNEAQ (reference sequence). This CDR3 comprises 13 residues. Trimming left V 3 bases short and J 9 bases short, with 14 bases between. CDR3 coding DNA: TGTGCCAGCAGCTTGGGGTTGCGGACGAAAGCTTTCTTT. This encodes CASSLGLRTKAFF.

The rearrangement uses TRBV20-1 and TRBJ1-2; D gene ambiguous. The CDR3 totals 11 residues. CDR1 is DFQATT, CDR2 SNEGSKA, per germline (reference sequence). Trimming stripped 5 bases from V and 5 bases from J, with 9 bases between. CDR3 in DNA: TGCAGTGCTGTCGGGGAGTATGGCTACACCTTC. Translating gives CSAVGEYGYTF.

The chain recombines TRBV6-5 with TRBJ1-5; D perhaps matches TRBD1 (6 bases). The V end was cut by 2 bases, the J end by 3 bases, with 11 bases between. The CDR3 runs 15 residues. CDR1 MNHEY and CDR2 SVGAGI come from the germline V gene. The CDR3 bases are TGTGCCAGCAGTTACGGTACAGGGATCAATCAGCCCCAGCATTTT. Protein product: CASSYGTGINQPQHF.

This clonotype was picked up one time. CDR3: CASTRAGGELFF. As DNA, the CDR3 is TGTGCCAGCACAAGGGCGGGCGGGGAGCTGTTTTTT. The V and J genes are TRBV6-1 and TRBJ2-2, with D possibly being TRBD2 (5 bases). The CDR3 is made up of 12 amino acids. Germline-derived CDR1 and CDR2 are MNHNS and SASEGT. Trimming took 7 bases from V and 7 from J, leaving 10 bases between them.

The gene calls are TRBV27 and TRBJ1-1; a weak D match, TRBD1 (5 bases). The CDR3 runs 13 residues. The V gene lost 6 bases and the J gene lost 1 base, with 9 bases spanning the gap. Germline values: CDR1 MNHEY, CDR2 SMNVEV (reference sequence). The CDR3 nucleotides are TGTGCCAGCAGGGGTGGGGGGAACACTGAAGCTTTCTTT. Residues: CASRGGGNTEAFF.

This chain connects TRBV20-1 to TRBJ1-4; TRBD1 matches at 9 bases. The germline gives CDR1 DFQATT, CDR2 SNEGSKA (reference sequence). The CDR3 sequence is 19 residues long. The V segment lost 1 base and the J segment 0 bases; nucleotides outside the gene matches: 12. The CDR3 spells CSARVGQGLSGTTNEKLFF. CDR3 bases: TGCAGTGCTAGAGTCGGACAGGGGCTTAGCGGGACAACTAATGAAAAACTGTTTTTT.

This clonotype occurred once. The rearrangement links TRBV11-3 to TRBJ1-1, with a tentative D call TRBD1 (5 bases). The CDR3 is 16 amino acids. V was pared by 4 bases and J by 4 bases, with 19 bases between. The germline gives CDR1 SGHNT, CDR2 YENEEA. CDR3 DNA: TGTGCCAGCAGCTCAGACGGGGCGCGAGGTTCCACTGAAGCTTTCTTT. It translates to CASSSDGARGSTEAFF. The entire variable domain, with the rest obtained from reference TRBV11-3 and TRBJ1-1, is as follows: EAGVVQSPRYKIIEKKQPVAFWCNPISGHNTLYWYLQNLGQGPELLIRYENEEAVDDSQLPKDRFSAERLKGVDSTLKIQPAELGDSAVYLCASSSDGARGSTEAFFGQGTRLTVV.

By frequency in the sample, this clonotype is large (0.1 to 1%). V gene TRBV4-1 combines with J gene TRBJ2-5, with TRBD2 identical over 10 bases. With 6 bases clipped from V and 4 bases from J, the junction kept 5 bases outside the gene matches. The germline V gene encodes CDR1 MGHRA and CDR2 YSYEKL. This CDR3 contains 14 residues. CDR3 sequence (DNA): TGCGCCAGCAGATTGAGACTAGCGGGAGAGACCCAGTACTTC. Amino acids: CASRLRLAGETQYF.

This clonotype was picked up a small number of times. This rearrangement joins TRBV7-2 to TRBJ1-4; possible D gene TRBD1, 5 bases. The length of the CDR3 is 15 residues. Trimming cost V 5 bases and J 4 bases, with 14 bases left between them. Per germline, CDR1 SGHTA and CDR2 FQGNSA. The CDR3 DNA reads as TGTGCCAGCAGCAGCTCAGGGTGGGGTAATGAAAAACTGTTTTTT. As protein: CASSSSGWGNEKLFF.

The chain uses TRBV11-2 and TRBJ2-7, with 12 bases that match TRBD2. Trimming cost V 3 bases and J 3 bases; bases outside gene matches: 6. The CDR3 extends over 16 amino acids. CDR1 and CDR2 from the germline V gene are SGHAT and FQNNGV. CDR3 DNA: TGTGCCAGCAGCTTGGGCCTAGCGGGAGGGATCTACGAGCAGTACTTC. Its translation is CASSLGLAGGIYEQYF.

The rearrangement links TRBV12-3 or TRBV12-4 to TRBJ1-5; no firm D call. The V end lost 1 base, the J end lost 2 bases, and 9 bases lay between the germline ends. The CDR3 consists of 15 residues. The CDR3 coding sequence is TGTGCCAGCAGTTTAGATAGGGTACGCAATCAGCCCCAGCATTTT. This gives the protein CASSLDRVRNQPQHF.

This clonotype appeared a few times. This sequence joins TRBV18 and TRBJ2-3; D is unclear. The CDR3 runs 15 residues. Germline loops: CDR1 KGHSH, CDR2 LQKENI. The V end lost 3 bases, the J end lost 0 bases, and 10 bases lay between the germline ends. The CDR3 DNA reads TGTGCCAGCTCACCCGCCTACCTTAGCACAGATACGCAGTATTTT. Its protein is CASSPAYLSTDTQYF. The variable domain in full, with the rest retrieved from reference TRBV18 and TRBJ2-3, is NAGVMQNPRHLVRRRGQEARLRCSPMKGHSHVYWYRQLPEEGLKFMVYLQKENIIDESGMPKERFSAEFPKEGPSILRIQQVVRGDSAAYFCASSPAYLSTDTQYFGPGTRLTVL.

The chain is built from TRBV10-3 and TRBJ1-1; D is ambiguous. Germline V gene sequence: CDR1 ENHRY, CDR2 SYGVKD. CDR3 length equals 14 residues. Deletions cut 4 bases from V and 3 bases from J, with 12 bases between. CDR3 sequence: CAISGRNEDTEAFF. CDR3 nucleotide sequence: TGTGCCATCAGTGGGCGGAACGAGGACACTGAAGCTTTCTTT.

J is TRBJ2-7 and V is TRBV28; D tentatively reads TRBD1 or TRBD2 (6 bases each). Germline V CDR1 and CDR2: MDHEN, SYDVKM. Trimming took off 10 bases at V and 6 bases at J, with 16 bases between the two ends. This CDR3 is built from 12 residues. CDR3 sequence reads: CATTRRGSEQYF. The DNA for the CDR3 is TGTGCCACGACACGGAGGGGGAGCGAGCAGTACTTC. Filled out from reference TRBV28 and TRBJ2-7, the complete variable domain reads DVKVTQSSRYLVKRTGEKVFLECVQDMDHENMFWYRQDPGLGLRLIYFSYDVKMKEKGDIPEGYSVSREKKERFSLILESASTNQTSMYLCATTRRGSEQYFGPGTRLTVT.

The chain links TRBV6-1 to TRBJ1-1, with TRBD1 as a possible D gene (6 bases). V lost 2 bases, J lost 0 bases, and 7 bases lay in between. This CDR3 has 14 amino acids. In germline, CDR1 is MNHNS, CDR2 SASEGT. The CDR3 spells CASSEQGLNTEAFF. The CDR3, as DNA: TGTGCCAGCAGTGAACAGGGGTTGAACACTGAAGCTTTCTTT.

This clonotype was seen only once. The V and J genes are TRBV18 and TRBJ1-5, with D possibly TRBD1 on 6 matching bases. Germline-derived CDR1 and CDR2 are KGHSH and LQKENI. The CDR3 is made up of 16 amino acids. V was cut by 2 bases and J by 4 bases, with 15 bases left in between. The CDR3 region has the DNA TGTGCCAGCTCACCATTAAACAGGGTGGCAAATCAGCCCCAGCATTTT. Amino acid sequence: CASSPLNRVANQPQHF.